The 20 T cell receptor beta chains below all came from one sample that was sequenced in a study of T cells in women clearing cervical HPV infection (dated by TCRdb to 2016 to 2019). The library was produced with the immunoSEQ multiplex PCR assay. TCRdb holds this immuneACCESS table with in-frame rearrangements only. Some clones are missing; in checked studies, unresolved V genes explain under half, and the rest has no known cause. The sample has 25,000 to 35,000 clones on record. In total, the top ten clones hold under 8% of the sample. Sequenced material: blood buffy coat. These receptors came from a woman aged 18 to 69 with a cervical HPV16 infection that either progressed to CIN3+ or cleared (not recorded which).

This clone counts as medium-sized (0.01 to 0.1%) by frequency. The CDR3 DNA, read in part, is TGTGCCAGCTCACCTCCAGGAGGAGAGACC. Residues: CASSPPGGET. The full CDR3 protein is CASSPPGGETQYF. This chain links TRBV18 with TRBJ2-5; TRBD2 is a possible D gene (5 bases). The read falls 3 residues short of the CDR3 end, and the missing part is taken from the germline J gene. The CDR3 spans 13 residues. Germline V gene sequence: CDR1 KGHSH, CDR2 LQKENI. The V end lost 3 bases, the J end lost 4 bases, and 9 bases lay between the germline ends. Variable domain in full (rest from reference TRBV18 and TRBJ2-5): NAGVMQNPRHLVRRRGQEARLRCSPMKGHSHVYWYRQLPEEGLKFMVYLQKENIIDESGMPKERFSAEFPKEGPSILRIQQVVRGDSAAYFCASSPPGGETQYFGPGTRLLVL.

Remarks on this clone: The read stops 3 residues short of the end of the CDR3; the missing end is completed from the germline J gene. The chain is built from TRBV5-1 and TRBJ2-7, with unresolved D. Trimming pared 4 bases from V and 3 bases from J, leaving 11 bases between. CDR1 and CDR2 (germline): SGHRS, YFSETQ. The CDR3 covers 13 residues. The CDR3 DNA, read in part, is TGCGCCAGCAGCCAGGAAGGGCTCTACGAG. Residues: CASSQEGLYE. The full CDR3 protein is CASSQEGLYEQYF.

By frequency, this clone registers medium-sized (0.01 to 0.1%). Read sequence stops 3 residues before the CDR3 end, and the germline J gene provides the missing end. The gene calls are TRBV20-1 and TRBJ1-1; TRBD1 aligns across 7 bases. The ends lost 0 bases at V and 0 bases at J; junction bases unmatched: 7. Germline lookup yields CDR1 DFQATT and CDR2 SNEGSKA (reference sequence). The CDR3 is 16 residues long. CDR3 in amino acids: CSARDRDRQMNTEAFF. The part of the CDR3 DNA that was read is TGCAGTGCTAGAGATCGGGACAGACAAATGAACACTGAA.

As for this clone: The read falls 3 residues short of the CDR3 end, and the missing part is taken from the germline J gene. The chain uses TRBV5-1 and TRBJ2-3, with D possibly being TRBD1 or TRBD2 (6 bases each). CDR3 length: 12 residues. Trimming shortened V by 4 bases and J by 8 bases, and 11 bases separated the two germline ends. Germline V gives CDR1 SGHRS, CDR2 YFSETQ. The sequenced CDR3 bases are TGCGCCAGCAGCGAACAGGGAGGTACG. Residues: CASSEQGGT. The entire CDR3 sequence reads CASSEQGGTQYF. The variable domain in full, completed from reference TRBV5-1 and TRBJ2-3, reads KAGVTQTPRYLIKTRGQQVTLSCSPISGHRSVSWYQQTPGQGLQFLFEYFSETQRNKGNFPGRFSGRQFSNSRSEMNVSTLELGDSALYLCASSEQGGTQYFGPGTRLTVL.

Remarks on this clone: The CDR3 end lies 3 residues beyond the end of the read and is filled in from the germline J gene. This chain links TRBV6-1 with TRBJ2-2, with 8 bases identical to TRBD1. V was pared by 2 bases and J by 2 bases, with 7 bases of the junction left unmatched. The CDR3 extends over 17 amino acids. Per the germline V gene, CDR1 is MNHNS and CDR2 is SASEGT. Partial CDR3 DNA: TGTGCCAGCAGTGAATGGGCGACAGGGGATAACACCGGGGAG. Its protein is CASSEWATGDNTGE. The whole CDR3 sequence reads CASSEWATGDNTGELFF.

Remarks on this clone: The read comes to an end 3 residues before the CDR3 does, leaving the germline J gene to fill in the end. J is TRBJ2-7 and V is TRBV10-3; perhaps TRBD2 as D (5 bases). V was pared by 0 bases and J by 0 bases, with 9 bases between. The V gene's germline CDR1 is ENHRY and CDR2 SYGVKD. The CDR3 loop spans 15 amino acids. The CDR3 sequence is CAISESVGLSYEQYF. The part of the CDR3 DNA that was read is TGTGCCATCAGTGAGTCAGTCGGACTCTCCTACGAG.

Worth noting for this clone: The sequenced fragment ends 3 residues before the CDR3 boundary, so the rest is inferred from the germline J gene. J is TRBJ2-7 and V is TRBV10-1, with 7 bases matching TRBD1. V lost 3 bases and J lost 1; bases outside the gene matches: 6. This CDR3 has 15 residues. Looked up from germline, CDR1 is WNHNN and CDR2 is SYGVQD (reference sequence). Here the CDR3 reads CASSEPGQRSYEQYF. Incomplete CDR3 DNA: TGCGCCAGCAGTGAACCGGGACAGAGGTCCTACGAG.

Regarding this clone: The read finishes 3 residues shy of the CDR3 end, and the germline J gene is used to complete it. The chain recombines TRBV20-1 with TRBJ2-7; TRBD2 matches 7 bases. With 4 bases clipped from V and 1 base from J, the junction kept 13 bases outside the gene matches. The CDR3 extends over 16 amino acids. Germline loops: CDR1 DFQATT, CDR2 SNEGSKA (reference sequence). CDR3 protein: CSANFITLAESYEQYF. CDR3 bases read: TGCAGTGCTAACTTCATCACCCTAGCGGAGTCCTACGAG.

Concerning this clone itself: The read finishes 3 residues shy of the CDR3 end, and the germline J gene is used to complete it. The J gene is TRBJ2-7, the V gene TRBV4-1; 7 bases are shared with TRBD1. J was trimmed by 1 base and V by 3 bases; bases with no gene match: 6. There are 15 residues in the CDR3. CDR1 and CDR2 (germline): MGHRA, YSYEKL. The DNA read from the CDR3 is TGCGCCAGCAGCCATGGGACAGACCGTTCCTACGAG. It encodes CASSHGTDRSYE. The full CDR3 protein is CASSHGTDRSYEQYF.

About this clone: The sequenced fragment ends 3 residues before the CDR3 boundary, so the rest is inferred from the germline J gene. The chain couples TRBV30 to TRBJ2-7, with TRBD1 identical over 7 bases. The CDR3 is 15 residues long. Germline CDR1 is GTSNPN and CDR2 is SVGIG (reference sequence). The V gene end was trimmed by 5 bases and the J gene end by 1 base; junction bases not matched to a gene: 11. CDR3 bases read: TGTGCCTGGGCTGACAGGGCTCGGCGTTCCTACGAG. Amino acids: CAWADRARRSYE. In full, the CDR3 is CAWADRARRSYEQYF.

Points on this clone: The read is 3 residues too short to cover the CDR3 end, so that end is filled in from the germline J gene. The sample holds other DNA sequences that translate to the same CDR3. The chain has TRBV6-1 and TRBJ2-3; 15 bases line up with TRBD2. The CDR3 covers 15 residues. V lost 4 bases and J lost 4; bases outside the gene matches: 0. The germline V gene has CDR1 MNHNS and CDR2 SASEGT. The covered CDR3 bases are TGTGCCAGCAGTGGGACTAGCGGGGGGGCAGATACG. Translating gives CASSGTSGGADT. From start to end, the CDR3 is CASSGTSGGADTQYF.

A note on this clone: The CDR3 end is not reached by the read, which stops 3 residues before it; the germline J gene fills it in. V usage is TRBV7-9 and J usage is TRBJ1-2; possible D gene TRBD1, 6 bases. The CDR3 extends over 13 amino acids. Trimming pared 5 bases from V and 5 bases from J, leaving 12 bases between. The V gene's germline CDR1 is SEHNR and CDR2 FQNEAQ (reference sequence). CDR3 amino acids: CASSEGGGYGYTF. The part of the CDR3 DNA that was read is TGTGCCAGCAGCGAAGGGGGGGGGTATGGC. Variable domain in full (rest from reference TRBV7-9 and TRBJ1-2): DTGVSQNPRHKITKRGQNVTFRCDPISEHNRLYWYRQTLGQGPEFLTYFQNEAQLEKSRLLSDRFSAERPKGSFSTLEIQRTEQGDSAMYLCASSEGGGYGYTFGSGTRLTVV.

On this clone: The sequence runs out 3 residues before the end of the CDR3; the remainder is reconstructed from the germline J gene. The rearrangement uses TRBV19 and TRBJ1-1; D gene uncertain. V lost 5 bases and J lost 6, with 13 bases in between. Germline CDR1 LNHDA, CDR2 SQIVND (reference sequence). There are 13 residues in the CDR3. CDR3 in amino acids: CASSATDWSEAFF. CDR3 DNA (partial): TGTGCCAGTAGTGCCACGGACTGGTCTGAA.

Comments on this clone: Read sequence stops 3 residues before the CDR3 end, and the germline J gene provides the missing end. J is TRBJ2-1 and V is TRBV5-1; no definite D call. CDR1 is SGHRS and CDR2 is YFSETQ in the germline V gene. V dropped 0 bases and J dropped 5 bases, with 9 bases sitting between them. The CDR3 is 14 residues long. The CDR3 here is CASSLGAENNEQFF. CDR3 DNA, as far as it was read: TGCGCCAGCAGCTTGGGCGCGGAAAACAATGAG.

Regarding this clone: Read sequence stops 3 residues before the CDR3 end, and the germline J gene provides the missing end. The chain carries TRBV5-6 and TRBJ2-7; D remains ambiguous. The germline V gene has CDR1 SGHDT and CDR2 YYEEEE. The length of the CDR3 is 13 residues. V was cut by 3 bases and J by 3 bases, with 10 bases left in between. The part of the CDR3 DNA that was read is TGTGCCAGCAGCTCCCCGGGTCACTACGAG. Protein: CASSSPGHYE. The CDR3 in full is CASSSPGHYEQYF.

About this clone: The CDR3 extends 3 residues past the end of the read, so its final part is completed from the germline J gene. The chain is built from TRBV27 and TRBJ1-2; 7 nucleotides match TRBD1. The trim removed 4 bases at V and 5 bases at J, leaving 10 bases unmatched. The CDR3 consists of 15 residues. Germline assignment: CDR1 MNHEY and CDR2 SMNVEV (reference sequence). CDR3 bases read: TGTGCCAGCAGTTCGGGACCGGGACAGACATATGGC. Its protein is CASSSGPGQTYG. The full CDR3 protein reads CASSSGPGQTYGYTF.

Comments on this clone: Read data end 3 residues before the CDR3 end; the end is taken from the germline J gene. The genes are TRBV19 and TRBJ2-1; 9 bases match TRBD2. Per germline, CDR1 LNHDA and CDR2 SQIVND (reference sequence). V shed 4 bases, J shed 8 bases, and the junction held 9 bases outside the gene matches. The CDR3 loop spans 15 amino acids. CDR3 bases read: TGTGCCAGTAGTAGGCCCGGGACTAGCTATTATGAG. Its protein is CASSRPGTSYYE. The complete CDR3 reads CASSRPGTSYYEQFF.

To note about this clone: The read ends 3 residues early relative to the CDR3; the germline J gene fills the gap. J is TRBJ1-2 and V is TRBV20-1, with 8 nucleotides matching TRBD1. In germline, CDR1 is DFQATT, CDR2 SNEGSKA (reference sequence). After removal of 5 bases from V and 3 bases from J, the junction contained 8 bases not matched to a gene. The CDR3 runs to 14 residues. The sequenced part of the CDR3 DNA is TGCAGTGCTCGACCCTCGGGACAGGACTATGGC. This encodes CSARPSGQDYG. The entire CDR3 reads CSARPSGQDYGYTF.

Notes on this clone: The CDR3 extends 3 residues past the end of the read, so its final part is completed from the germline J gene. V and J are TRBV20-1 and TRBJ1-5; D unclear. The germline gives CDR1 DFQATT, CDR2 SNEGSKA (reference sequence). The CDR3 covers 15 residues. V shed 3 bases and J shed 0 bases, with 12 bases lying between them. The CDR3 bases that were read are TGCAGTGCTAGTAAGGGTCTGGATAGCAATCAGCCC. This sequence encodes CSASKGLDSNQP. The complete CDR3 protein is CSASKGLDSNQPQHF.

Details on this clone: The read ends 3 residues shy of where the CDR3 ends; the end is completed using the germline J gene. The rearrangement links TRBV7-2 to TRBJ2-3; TRBD2 aligns across 8 bases. CDR1 and CDR2 from the germline V gene are SGHTA and FQGNSA. There are 18 residues in the CDR3. J was trimmed by 2 bases and V by 0 bases; bases with no gene match: 10. The CDR3 sequence is CASSLAWSGGPSTDTQYF. CDR3 DNA, as far as it was read: TGTGCCAGCAGCTTAGCCTGGAGCGGGGGACCCTCCACAGATACG. Based on the CDR3 plus reference TRBV7-2 and TRBJ2-3, the full variable domain is GAGVSQSPSNKVTEKGKDVELRCDPISGHTALYWYRQSLGQGLEFLIYFQGNSAPDKSGLPSDRFSAERTGGSVSTLTIQRTQQEDSAVYLCASSLAWSGGPSTDTQYFGPGTRLTVL.